This TCR beta chain was observed in a study of T cells after somatic rescue of genetic block. Germline V CDR1 and CDR2: MDHEN, SYDVKM. V lost 5 bases, J lost 5 bases, and 19 bases lay in between. This CDR3 contains 15 residues. Profiling relied on immunoSEQ multiplex PCR, and the TCRdb table lists in-frame clones only, not all of them. Of 13,000 or so clones in the sample, 65% to 75% were seen once. This TCR was recovered from a boy aged 5-17 years. V is TRBV28 and J is TRBJ2-7, with D uncertain. The material sequenced was peripheral blood mononuclear cells (PBMCs). CDR3 loop: CASSLISHDLNEQYF. DNA for the CDR3: TGTGCCAGCAGTCTGATCTCCCATGACCTTAACGAGCAGTACTTC.